Listed below are T cell receptor beta chains from one sample, sequenced in a study of blood T cell repertoires in COVID-19. Method: immunoSEQ multiplex PCR; TCRdb's copy keeps in-frame clones and lacks some. The sample includes more than 85,000 clones, nearly 90% of them seen just once. The sequencing input was peripheral blood. These TCRs come from a human donor in a cohort sampled during active COVID-19. The CDR3 runs from the conserved cysteine through the conserved F or W. The D gene is left open where the match is weak. Clone size, where shown, is once, few, many, or a class for clones that have expanded.

d_call	v_call	j_call	clone_size	cdr3_aa	cdr3_nt
NA	TRBV7-2	TRBJ1-2	once	CASSLYPRGRSGHGYTF	TGTGCCAGCAGCCTCTATCCCAGAGGGAGATCTGGGCATGGCTACACCTTC
TRBD2	TRBV7-2	TRBJ2-3	once	CASSRGTSGRAGDTQYF	TGTGCCAGCAGCCGGGGCACTAGCGGGAGGGCCGGAGATACGCAGTATTTT
NA	TRBV27	TRBJ2-7	NA	CASRRPGVFSYEQYF	TGTGCCAGCCGTCGCCCGGGAGTTTTTTCCTACGAGCAGTACTTC
NA	TRBV5-1	TRBJ1-2	NA	CASSSVGGRRGYTF	TGCGCCAGCAGCTCTGTCGGGGGACGGCGAGGCTACACCTTC
NA	TRBV5-5	TRBJ2-7	NA	CASSPGLVSYEQYF	TGTGCCAGCAGCCCAGGACTCGTCTCCTACGAGCAGTACTTC
TRBD1	TRBV5-1	TRBJ1-5	NA	CASLTGGGYGNQPQHF	TGCGCCAGTCTGACAGGGGGCGGTTATGGCAATCAGCCCCAGCATTTT
TRBD2	TRBV9	TRBJ2-7	NA	CASSVGGGSLSYEQYF	TGTGCCAGCAGCGTGGGGGGGGGATCCCTCTCCTACGAGCAGTACTTC
TRBD1	TRBV7-9	TRBJ2-7	NA	CASSLVGTGGYEQYF	TGTGCCAGCAGCTTGGTCGGGACAGGGGGCTACGAGCAGTACTTC
TRBD2	TRBV19	TRBJ2-7	once	CASHRLAEIYEQYF	TGTGCCAGTCACCGACTAGCGGAAATCTACGAGCAGTACTTC
NA	TRBV5-1	TRBJ1-2	NA	CASSLSGQLYGYTF	TGCGCCAGCAGCTTGTCAGGACAGCTTTATGGCTACACCTTC
TRBD1	TRBV7-9	TRBJ1-1	few	CASSLGGTARGTEAFF	TGTGCCAGCAGCTTAGGGGGGACAGCCCGGGGCACTGAAGCTTTCTTT
NA	TRBV7-9	TRBJ2-1	NA	CARTSLGHETYNEQFF	TGTGCCAGAACCAGCCTTGGGCACGAGACGTACAATGAGCAGTTCTTC
TRBD1	TRBV6-5	TRBJ2-1	NA	CASVRDSSYNEQFF	TGTGCCAGCGTTCGGGACAGCTCCTACAATGAGCAGTTCTTC
NA	TRBV4-2	TRBJ2-6	few	CASSQQTGRAGSGANVLTF	TGTGCCAGCAGCCAACAGACAGGGCGAGCGGGCTCTGGGGCCAACGTCCTGACTTTC
TRBD1	TRBV4-1	TRBJ1-2	NA	CASSQLGQGYGYTF	TGCGCCAGCAGCCAATTGGGACAGGGTTATGGCTACACCTTC
TRBD1	TRBV30	TRBJ1-5	NA	CAWRGQHNQPQHF	TGTGCCTGGAGGGGACAGCACAATCAGCCCCAGCATTTT
NA	TRBV4-1	TRBJ2-7	NA	CASSQGGAWRERDEQYF	TGCGCCAGCAGCCAGGGGGGGGCCTGGCGGGAGCGTGACGAGCAGTACTTC
TRBD2	TRBV19	TRBJ2-1	NA	CASSSIAGGRDEQFF	TGTGCCAGTAGTAGTATAGCGGGGGGAAGGGATGAGCAGTTCTTC
NA	TRBV2	TRBJ2-3	NA	CASSATTRHTQYF	TGTGCCAGCAGCGCAACGACACGCCATACGCAGTATTTT
TRBD2	TRBV7-2	TRBJ2-1	NA	CASSLALQWTSGNNEQFF	TGTGCCAGCAGCTTAGCGCTTCAGTGGACTAGCGGGAACAATGAGCAGTTCTTC
TRBD1	TRBV29-1	TRBJ2-2	NA	CSADGQANTGELFF	TGCAGCGCCGATGGACAGGCGAACACCGGGGAGCTGTTTTTT
TRBD2	TRBV27	TRBJ2-7	NA	CASSARGLAIYEQYF	TGTGCCAGCAGTGCCCGGGGACTAGCGATCTACGAGCAGTACTTC
NA	TRBV6-5	TRBJ2-3	few	CATYRRDTQYF	TGTGCCACCTACAGGAGAGATACGCAGTATTTT
TRBD1	TRBV27	TRBJ2-2	once	CATRQGFTGELFF	TGTGCCACCAGACAGGGCTTCACCGGGGAGCTGTTTTTT
NA	TRBV5-1	TRBJ1-4	NA	CASSLGATNEKLFF	TGCGCCAGCAGCTTGGGAGCAACTAATGAAAAACTGTTTTTT
NA	TRBV4-2	TRBJ1-3	NA	CASSQESTSSGNTIYF	TGTGCCAGCAGCCAAGAATCCACTTCATCTGGAAACACCATATATTTT
TRBD1	TRBV7-2	TRBJ1-2	NA	CASSLQQGEVSGYTF	TGTGCCAGCAGCTTACAACAGGGGGAGGTTTCTGGCTACACCTTC
NA	TRBV7-2	TRBJ1-2	once	CASSLAIAGDGYTF	TGTGCCAGCAGCTTAGCGATAGCAGGGGATGGCTACACCTTC
NA	TRBV15	TRBJ2-2	NA	CATSRGQTNTGELFF	TGTGCCACCAGCCGAGGACAGACGAACACCGGGGAGCTGTTTTTT
NA	TRBV11-1	TRBJ2-7	NA	CASSLQGGEVSYEQYF	TGTGCCAGCAGCTTACAGGGCGGGGAGGTATCCTACGAGCAGTACTTC
TRBD1	TRBV6-2/TRBV6-3	TRBJ1-1	NA	CASSYSRGPYTEAFF	TGTGCCAGCAGTTACTCGAGGGGGCCGTACACTGAAGCTTTCTTT
TRBD1	TRBV7-9	TRBJ2-5	NA	CASSLVTGEETQYF	TGTGCCAGCAGCTTAGTTACAGGGGAAGAGACCCAGTACTTC
NA	TRBV9	TRBJ1-2	NA	CASSVEGVGGYTF	TGTGCCAGCAGCGTAGAAGGCGTGGGCGGCTACACCTTC
TRBD1	TRBV9	TRBJ2-1	NA	CASSGGTGTGSHEQFF	TGTGCCAGCAGCGGGGGAACCGGGACAGGGAGCCATGAGCAGTTCTTC
NA	TRBV10-3	TRBJ2-1	medium-sized	CATMRTLADEQFF	TGTGCCACCATGCGGACCCTAGCAGATGAGCAGTTCTTC
NA	TRBV4-1	TRBJ2-7	NA	CASSRGPLNEQYF	TGCGCCAGCAGCCGGGGGCCCCTCAACGAGCAGTACTTC
TRBD1	TRBV28	TRBJ1-6	NA	CASRVSGTASSPLHF	TGTGCCAGCAGGGTCTCCGGGACAGCAAGTTCACCCCTCCACTTT
NA	TRBV28	TRBJ1-1	NA	CASTNFQVVAFF	TGTGCCAGCACTAATTTTCAGGTTGTGGCTTTCTTT
NA	TRBV18	TRBJ1-4	NA	CASSLLALRGTNEKLFF	TGTGCCAGCTCACTATTGGCCCTACGGGGAACTAATGAAAAACTGTTTTTT
NA	TRBV20-1	TRBJ1-1	NA	CSASPQEQGTEAFF	TGCAGTGCTAGTCCCCAGGAACAAGGCACTGAAGCTTTCTTT
NA	TRBV3-1/TRBV3-2	TRBJ1-1	NA	CASSPLGGRGTEAFF	TGTGCCAGCAGCCCCTTGGGAGGGCGGGGCACTGAAGCTTTCTTT
TRBD1	TRBV24-1	TRBJ1-4	NA	CATPDRVGEKLFF	TGTGCCACGCCCGACAGGGTGGGTGAAAAACTGTTTTTT
TRBD2	TRBV4-1	TRBJ2-3	NA	CASSQVGTRKDTQYF	TGCGCCAGCAGCCAAGTCGGGACTAGGAAAGATACGCAGTATTTT
TRBD1	TRBV20-1	TRBJ1-1	NA	CSATDRGMNTEAFF	TGCAGTGCTACTGACAGGGGGATGAACACTGAAGCTTTCTTT
TRBD1	TRBV14	TRBJ2-7	NA	CASSHGQGQYF	TGTGCCAGCAGCCATGGACAGGGACAGTACTTC
TRBD1	TRBV28	TRBJ1-2	NA	CASSYTGGAGGYTF	TGTGCCAGCAGCTACACAGGGGGCGCTGGGGGCTACACCTTC
NA	TRBV10-3	TRBJ2-5	NA	CAIRSDQETQYF	TGTGCCATCAGGAGCGACCAAGAGACCCAGTACTTC
NA	TRBV5-1	TRBJ2-3	once	CASSLGASTDTQYF	TGCGCCAGCAGCTTGGGGGCCAGCACAGATACGCAGTATTTT
NA	TRBV5-6	TRBJ1-1	NA	CASSPVRGSTEAFF	TGTGCCAGCAGCCCCGTCAGGGGAAGCACTGAAGCTTTCTTT
NA	TRBV2	TRBJ1-5	NA	CASSGRLDSDQPQHF	TGTGCCAGCAGTGGACGATTAGACTCGGATCAGCCCCAGCATTTT
TRBD1	TRBV18	TRBJ1-2	once	CASSPGVGAGGLYGYTF	TGTGCCAGCTCACCGGGGGTTGGTGCAGGGGGCCTCTATGGCTACACCTTC
NA	TRBV2	TRBJ2-7	NA	CASSRLQRRGYEQYF	TGTGCCAGCAGCCGTTTACAGAGACGCGGGTACGAGCAGTACTTC
NA	TRBV14	TRBJ1-3	NA	CASSRQVGDTIYF	TGTGCCAGCAGCCGTCAAGTAGGGGACACCATATATTTT
NA	TRBV7-8	TRBJ1-2	once	CASSLSGPGGTALNYGYTF	TGTGCCAGCAGCTTATCCGGGCCCGGGGGGACCGCCTTAAACTATGGCTACACCTTC
NA	TRBV5-4	TRBJ2-7	NA	CASSHRASSYEQYF	TGTGCCAGCAGCCACAGGGCGAGCTCCTACGAGCAGTACTTC
TRBD1	TRBV9	TRBJ2-4	NA	CASSSGQQNIQYF	TGTGCCAGCAGCTCGGGACAGCAAAACATTCAGTACTTC
NA	TRBV6-2/TRBV6-3	TRBJ1-1	NA	CASSSLQDTEAFF	TGTGCCAGCAGTTCCTTACAGGACACTGAAGCTTTCTTT